This T cell receptor beta chain was captured in a study of cytomegalovirus exposure and HLA in healthy donors. Only a few counts were recorded for this clone. This PCR relied on a set of 60 Vbeta primers and 13 Jbeta primers. TCRdb's table, derived via immunoSEQ multiplex PCR, lists solely in-frame clones and lacks some. Among roughly 180,000 clones listed, around 76% were seen once. Trimming pared 5 bases from V and 2 bases from J, leaving 12 bases between. Germline assignment: CDR1 MNHEY and CDR2 SMNVEV (reference sequence). The CDR3 has 14 amino acids. Sequenced material: PBMCs. This receptor was obtained from a woman aged 25 to 39 in good health and CMV-seropositive. J is TRBJ1-1 and V is TRBV27, with D tentatively TRBD1 (5 bases). The CDR3 protein is CASSPGQINTEAFF. The DNA for the CDR3 is TGTGCCAGCAGTCCCGGACAAATTAACACTGAAGCTTTCTTT.